This T cell receptor beta chain was sequenced for a study of T cells in localized non-small cell lung cancer. Method: immunoSEQ multiplex PCR; TCRdb's copy keeps in-frame clones and lacks some. This sample has nearly 35,000 clones; 85% to 95% occur once, and the top ten carry approximately 12%. With 4 bases removed from V and 0 bases from J, the gap between germline ends came to 13 bases. Germline V gives CDR1 MNHEY, CDR2 SMNVEV (reference sequence). This CDR3 spans 16 amino acids. The chain is built from TRBV27 and TRBJ1-3; D gene uncertain. Sample: peripheral blood mononuclear cells, taken before any cancer treatment. The receptor was isolated from a female donor older than 55 with stage II lung adenocarcinoma. In nucleotides, the CDR3 is TGTGCCAGCAGTTCTAACCCCTTAAACTCTGGAAACACCATATATTTT. Translated, it gives CASSSNPLNSGNTIYF.